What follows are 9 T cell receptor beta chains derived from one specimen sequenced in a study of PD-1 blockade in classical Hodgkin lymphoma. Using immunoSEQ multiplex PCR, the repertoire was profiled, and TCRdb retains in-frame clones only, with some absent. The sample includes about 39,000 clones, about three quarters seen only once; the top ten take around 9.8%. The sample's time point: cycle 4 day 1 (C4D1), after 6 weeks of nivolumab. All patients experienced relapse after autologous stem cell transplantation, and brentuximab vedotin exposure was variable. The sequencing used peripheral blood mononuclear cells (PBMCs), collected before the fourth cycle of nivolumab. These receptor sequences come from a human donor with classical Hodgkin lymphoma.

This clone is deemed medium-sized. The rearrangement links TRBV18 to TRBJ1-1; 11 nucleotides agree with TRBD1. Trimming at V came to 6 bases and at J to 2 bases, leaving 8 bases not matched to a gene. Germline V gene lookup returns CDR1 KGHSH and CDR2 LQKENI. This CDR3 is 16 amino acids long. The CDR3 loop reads CASSEDRGPRNTEAFF. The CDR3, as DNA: TGTGCCAGCTCCGAGGACAGGGGGCCTAGAAACACTGAAGCTTTCTTT.

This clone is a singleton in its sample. The CDR3 loop reads CATSRDWEGKETQYF. DNA of the CDR3: TGTGCCACCAGCAGAGATTGGGAAGGGAAAGAGACCCAGTACTTC. This chain joins TRBV15 and TRBJ2-5, with D unclear. CDR3 length: 15 amino acids. CDR1 and CDR2 from the germline V gene are LNHNV and YYDKDF (reference sequence). Trimming cost V 0 bases and J 3 bases, with 11 bases left between them.

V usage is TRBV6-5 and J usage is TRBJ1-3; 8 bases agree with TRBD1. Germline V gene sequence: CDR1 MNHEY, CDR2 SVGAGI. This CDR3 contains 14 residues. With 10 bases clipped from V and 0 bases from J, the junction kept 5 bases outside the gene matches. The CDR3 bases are TGTGCCACCTCGGACAGGGTCTCTGGAAACACCATATATTTT. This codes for CATSDRVSGNTIYF.

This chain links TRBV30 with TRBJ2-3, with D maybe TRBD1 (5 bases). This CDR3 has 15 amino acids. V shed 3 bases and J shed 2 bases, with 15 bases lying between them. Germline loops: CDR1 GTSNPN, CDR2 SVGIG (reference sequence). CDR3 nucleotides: TGTGCCTGGAGCCCGACAGCCATGAACACAGATACGCAGTATTTT. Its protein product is CAWSPTAMNTDTQYF.

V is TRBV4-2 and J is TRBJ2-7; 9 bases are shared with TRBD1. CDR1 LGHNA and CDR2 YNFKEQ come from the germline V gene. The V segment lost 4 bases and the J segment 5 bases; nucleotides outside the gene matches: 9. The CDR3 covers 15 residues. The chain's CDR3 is CASSPRQGGQNEQYF. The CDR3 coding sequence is TGTGCCAGCAGCCCCCGACAGGGGGGCCAAAACGAGCAGTACTTC.

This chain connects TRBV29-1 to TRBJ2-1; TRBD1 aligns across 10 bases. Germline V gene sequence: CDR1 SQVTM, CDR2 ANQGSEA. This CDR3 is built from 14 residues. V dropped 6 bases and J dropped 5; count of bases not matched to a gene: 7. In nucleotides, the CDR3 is TGCAGCGTCCGGGACAGGGGATTCGACAATGAGCAGTTCTTC. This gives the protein CSVRDRGFDNEQFF.

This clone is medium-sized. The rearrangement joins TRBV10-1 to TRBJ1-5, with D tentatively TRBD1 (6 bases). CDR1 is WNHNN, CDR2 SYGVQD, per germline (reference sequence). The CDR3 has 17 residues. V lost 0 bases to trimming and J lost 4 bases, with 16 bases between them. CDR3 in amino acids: CASSESSQGHHNQPQHF. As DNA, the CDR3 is TGCGCCAGCAGTGAGTCGAGTCAGGGACACCATAATCAGCCCCAGCATTTT.

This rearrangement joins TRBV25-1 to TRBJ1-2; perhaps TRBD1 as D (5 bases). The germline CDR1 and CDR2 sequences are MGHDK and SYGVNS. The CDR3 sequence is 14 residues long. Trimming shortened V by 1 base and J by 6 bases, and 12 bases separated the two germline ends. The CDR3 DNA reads TGTGCCAGCAGTGAATCTTTAGGCAGGGATGGCTACACCTTC. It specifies CASSESLGRDGYTF.

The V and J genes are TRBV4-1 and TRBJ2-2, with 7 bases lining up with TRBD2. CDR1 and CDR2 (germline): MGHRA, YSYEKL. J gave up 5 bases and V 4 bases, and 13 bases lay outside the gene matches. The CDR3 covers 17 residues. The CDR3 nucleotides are TGCGCCAGCAGCCCCAGACTAGCAAAGAGTAGGACCGGGGAGCTGTTTTTT. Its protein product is CASSPRLAKSRTGELFF.